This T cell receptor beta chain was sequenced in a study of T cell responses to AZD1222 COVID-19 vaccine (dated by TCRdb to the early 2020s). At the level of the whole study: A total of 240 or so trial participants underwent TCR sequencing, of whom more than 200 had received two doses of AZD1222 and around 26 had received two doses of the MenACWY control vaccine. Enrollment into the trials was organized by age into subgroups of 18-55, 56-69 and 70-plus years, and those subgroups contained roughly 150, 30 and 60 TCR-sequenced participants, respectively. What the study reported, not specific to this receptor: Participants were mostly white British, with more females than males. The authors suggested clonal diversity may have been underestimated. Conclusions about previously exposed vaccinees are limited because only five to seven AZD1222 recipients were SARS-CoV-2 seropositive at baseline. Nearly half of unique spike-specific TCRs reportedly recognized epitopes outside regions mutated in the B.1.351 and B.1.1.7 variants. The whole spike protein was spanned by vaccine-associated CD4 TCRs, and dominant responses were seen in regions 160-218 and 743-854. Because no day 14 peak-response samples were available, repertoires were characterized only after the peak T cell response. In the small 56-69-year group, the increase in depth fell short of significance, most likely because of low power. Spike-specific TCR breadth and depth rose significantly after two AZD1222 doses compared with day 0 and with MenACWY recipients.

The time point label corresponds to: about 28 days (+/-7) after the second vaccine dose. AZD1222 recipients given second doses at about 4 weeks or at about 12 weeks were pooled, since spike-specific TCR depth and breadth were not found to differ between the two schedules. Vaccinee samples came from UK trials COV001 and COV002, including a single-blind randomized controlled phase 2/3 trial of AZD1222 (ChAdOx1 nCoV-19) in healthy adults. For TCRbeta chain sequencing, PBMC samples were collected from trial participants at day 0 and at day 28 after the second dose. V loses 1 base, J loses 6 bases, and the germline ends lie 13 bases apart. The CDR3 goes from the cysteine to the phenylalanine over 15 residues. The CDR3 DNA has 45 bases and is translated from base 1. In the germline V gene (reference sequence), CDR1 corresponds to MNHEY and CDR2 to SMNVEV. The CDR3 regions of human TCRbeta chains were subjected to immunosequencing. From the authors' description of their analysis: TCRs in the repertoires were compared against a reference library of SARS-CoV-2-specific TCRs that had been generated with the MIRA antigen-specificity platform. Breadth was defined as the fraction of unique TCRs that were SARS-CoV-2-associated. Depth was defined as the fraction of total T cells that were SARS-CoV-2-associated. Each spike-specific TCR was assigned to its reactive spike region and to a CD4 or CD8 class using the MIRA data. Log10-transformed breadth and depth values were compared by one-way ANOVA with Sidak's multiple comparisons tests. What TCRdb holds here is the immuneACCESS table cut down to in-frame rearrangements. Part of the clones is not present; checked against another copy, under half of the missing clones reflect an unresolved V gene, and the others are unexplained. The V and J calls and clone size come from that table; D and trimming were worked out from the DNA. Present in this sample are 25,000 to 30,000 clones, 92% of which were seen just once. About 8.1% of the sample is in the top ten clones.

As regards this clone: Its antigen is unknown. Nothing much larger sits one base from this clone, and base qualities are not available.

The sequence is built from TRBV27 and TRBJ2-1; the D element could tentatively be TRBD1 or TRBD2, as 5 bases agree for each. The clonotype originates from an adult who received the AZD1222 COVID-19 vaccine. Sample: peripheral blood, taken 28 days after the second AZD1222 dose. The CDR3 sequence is CASSLFPGSSNEQFF. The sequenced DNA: TGTGCCAGCAGTTTATTCCCAGGGAGTAGCAATGAGCAGTTCTTC.